This entry lists 21 T cell receptor beta chains sequenced from one sample in a study of T cells in Graves' hyperthyroidism and ophthalmopathy. The source material, RNA transcripts, was used to amplify TCR beta CDR3 regions. An initial round of RT-PCR targeting the TCR CDR3 relied on the HTBI primer set. Each CDR3 protein gets one entry after TCRdb re-called the multiplex PCR reads with MiXCR. The sample lists a few hundred thousand distinct CDR3 sequences, about a sixth seen once, with just over 55% in the top ten. Input material: blood. The receptors derive from a woman aged 55-70 years with Graves' ophthalmopathy.

This clonotype was picked up many times. This rearrangement joins TRBV28 to TRBJ1-4; 8 bases are shared with TRBD1. Germline-derived CDR1 and CDR2 are MDHEN and SYDVKM. This CDR3 spans 14 amino acids. V was pared by 6 bases and J by 7 bases, with 7 bases of the junction left unmatched. The CDR3 is CASSSQGAREKLFF. As DNA, the CDR3 is TGTGCCAGCAGCTCCCAGGGGGCGCGTGAAAAACTGTTTTTT.

The gene calls are TRBV20-1 and TRBJ2-1; possible D gene TRBD1, 6 bases. This CDR3 spans 12 amino acids. V lost 5 bases and J lost 8, with 13 bases in between. Germline V gene lookup returns CDR1 DFQATT and CDR2 SNEGSKA (reference sequence). Here the CDR3 reads CSAVDRLHEQFF. The CDR3 nucleotides are TGCAGTGCTGTCGACAGGTTGCATGAGCAGTTCTTC.

The chain carries TRBV20-1 and TRBJ2-7; 11 bases align to TRBD2. Germline loops: CDR1 DFQATT, CDR2 SNEGSKA (reference sequence). Trimming at V came to 3 bases and at J to 4 bases, leaving 2 bases not matched to a gene. The CDR3 has 13 amino acids. CDR3 coding DNA: TGCAGTGCTAGGACTAGCGGGATGTACGAGCAGTACTTC. Its translation is CSARTSGMYEQYF.

This clonotype has at least ten counts. The chain carries TRBV7-9 and TRBJ2-7; the D gene is possibly TRBD1 (5 bases). The V end was cut by 0 bases, the J end by 7 bases, with 7 bases between. Germline-derived CDR1 and CDR2 are SEHNR and FQNEAQ (reference sequence). The CDR3 consists of 12 residues. The CDR3 protein is CASSLAQEEQYF. The CDR3 DNA reads as TGTGCCAGCAGCTTAGCACAGGAAGAGCAGTACTTC.

The chain carries TRBV5-1 and TRBJ2-1; TRBD2 matches at 16 bases. CDR1 is SGHRS, CDR2 YFSETQ, per germline. There are 17 residues in the CDR3. Unmatched junction bases numbered 8, after V lost 2 bases and J lost 9 bases. CDR3 in DNA: TGCGCCAGCAGCTTTGGGGGGACTAGCGGGGGGGCAAGTGAGCAGTTCTTC. Protein product: CASSFGGTSGGASEQFF.

This clonotype was recorded at least ten times. The CDR3 coding sequence is TGTGCCAGCTCACCACCTACAGGGGCTGGGCAGCCCCAGCATTTT. It is translated as CASSPPTGAGQPQHF. This sequence joins TRBV18 and TRBJ1-5; TRBD1 matches at 7 bases. Trimming removed 0 bases from V and 7 bases from J; junction bases left unmatched: 6. The germline V gene has CDR1 KGHSH and CDR2 LQKENI. The CDR3 has 15 amino acids.

In its sample, this clonotype was seen a few times. CDR3 amino acids: CASSQGGGGSNSGANVLTF. The CDR3 nucleotides are TGCGCCAGCAGCCAAGGAGGGGGGGGAAGTAACTCTGGGGCCAACGTCCTGACTTTC. This chain connects TRBV4-3 to TRBJ2-6; a weak D match, TRBD2 (7 bases). The ends were cut back, 1 base at V and 0 bases at J, with 16 bases in the middle. The germline V gene encodes CDR1 LGHNA and CDR2 YSLEER. The CDR3 length is 19 residues.

This clonotype was counted ten times or more. The chain employs TRBV7-9 and TRBJ1-2; D is unresolved. V lost 4 bases, J lost 0 bases, and 6 bases lay in between. The CDR3 sequence is 13 residues long. Germline V gene sequence: CDR1 SEHNR, CDR2 FQNEAQ (reference sequence). CDR3: CASSYQSNYGYTF. CDR3 nucleotides: TGTGCCAGCAGCTACCAGTCTAACTATGGCTACACCTTC.

This clonotype appeared many times. The CDR3 region is CASSLALGGDGTEAFF. The CDR3, as DNA: TGTGCCAGCAGTTTAGCGCTAGGGGGCGACGGCACTGAAGCTTTCTTT. The rearrangement uses TRBV12-3 or TRBV12-4 and TRBJ1-1; 7 nucleotides agree with TRBD1. This CDR3 spans 16 amino acids. V shed 0 bases and J 4 bases; nucleotides not matched to a gene: 8.

This clonotype was counted between two and nine times. The chain uses TRBV4-2 and TRBJ2-7; TRBD2 matches at 13 bases. The length of the CDR3 is 17 residues. V lost 4 bases and J lost 7; bases outside the gene matches: 13. Looked up from germline, CDR1 is LGHNA and CDR2 is YNFKEQ. CDR3 coding DNA: TGTGCCAGCAGCCGAGACCGTAACGGACTAGCGGGAGTTGAGCAGTACTTC. Its protein is CASSRDRNGLAGVEQYF.

The rearrangement joins TRBV4-3 to TRBJ2-4, with 7 positions matching TRBD1. The junction had 10 bases not matched to a gene; V was cut back by 0 bases and J by 2 bases. The germline gives CDR1 LGHNA, CDR2 YSLEER. The CDR3 totals 18 residues. The CDR3 loop reads CASSQDPLTRGTKNIQYF. The CDR3, as DNA: TGCGCCAGCAGCCAAGATCCTCTGACCAGGGGGACCAAAAACATTCAGTACTTC.

This clonotype was seen many times. The chain carries TRBV20-1 and TRBJ2-3; D gene ambiguous. Trimming cost V 5 bases and J 3 bases, with 12 bases left between them. CDR1 DFQATT and CDR2 SNEGSKA come from the germline V gene (reference sequence). The CDR3 loop spans 13 amino acids. CDR3 DNA: TGCAGTGCTCAAACAGATCCTACAGATACGCAGTATTTT. Its protein product is CSAQTDPTDTQYF.

This clonotype was counted a few times. The V gene is TRBV12-3 or TRBV12-4, the J gene TRBJ2-3; D gene unclear. This CDR3 spans 13 amino acids. V lost 6 bases and J lost 1, with 8 bases in between. The CDR3 loop is CASSPARTDTQYF. CDR3 nucleotide sequence: TGTGCCAGCAGCCCGGCCCGCACAGATACGCAGTATTTT.

This clonotype has a count of ten or more. The CDR3 sequence is CASTTGPGANVLTF. The CDR3 bases are TGTGCCTCCACGACAGGGCCTGGGGCCAACGTCCTGACTTTC. The rearrangement joins TRBV28 to TRBJ2-6; 7 positions match TRBD1. V was pared by 11 bases and J by 2 bases, with 6 bases of the junction left unmatched. CDR1 and CDR2 from the germline V gene are MDHEN and SYDVKM. The CDR3 has 14 residues.

The chain has TRBV11-2 and TRBJ2-6, with D tentatively TRBD2 (5 bases). Germline V gene sequence: CDR1 SGHAT, CDR2 FQNNGV. V lost 0 bases and J lost 5, with 8 bases in between. CDR3 length: 15 amino acids. The DNA of the CDR3 is TGTGCCAGCAGCTTAGAGAGGGCCAGGGCCAACGTCCTGACTTTC. Translation: CASSLERARANVLTF.

The rearrangement links TRBV29-1 to TRBJ1-3; no firm D call. This CDR3 region has 12 residues. CDR1 and CDR2 (germline): SQVTM, ANQGSEA. With 4 bases removed from V and 3 bases from J, the gap between germline ends came to 7 bases. The CDR3: CSVVGFGNTIYF. As DNA, the CDR3 is TGCAGCGTTGTAGGGTTTGGAAACACCATATATTTT. The whole variable domain, filled in from reference TRBV29-1 and TRBJ1-3, reads SAVISQKPSRDICQRGTSLTIQCQVDSQVTMMFWYRQQPGQSLTLIATANQGSEATYESGFVIDKFPISRPNLTFSTLTVSNMSPEDSSIYLCSVVGFGNTIYFGEGSWLTVV.

This clonotype was recorded at least ten times. The V call is TRBV11-3, the J call TRBJ2-7; TRBD1 agrees at 8 bases. Germline V gives CDR1 SGHNT, CDR2 YENEEA. The V and J ends lost 6 bases and 3 bases, in that order; junction bases with no gene match: 10. The CDR3 loop spans 15 amino acids. The CDR3 nucleotides read TGTGCCAGCAGGGCCCCAGGGACAGGTAACTACGAGCAGTACTTC. Amino acids: CASRAPGTGNYEQYF.

A note on this clonotype: A much larger clone lies a single base off, so this may be a read error. J is TRBJ2-4 and V is TRBV27; D is possibly TRBD1 (6 bases). Per germline, CDR1 MNHEY and CDR2 SMNVEV (reference sequence). The CDR3 is 17 amino acids. CDR3 sequence reads: CASRKWGLQLAKNVQYF. CDR3 nucleotide sequence: TGTGCCAGCAGAAAGTGGGGGCTACAGCTAGCCAAAAACGTTCAGTACTTC.

In this sample, this clonotype turned up many times. V and J are TRBV27 and TRBJ2-1; 7 nucleotides match TRBD2. The germline V gene has CDR1 MNHEY and CDR2 SMNVEV (reference sequence). V was pared by 1 base and J by 6 bases, with 9 bases of the junction left unmatched. The CDR3 extends over 16 amino acids. DNA for the CDR3: TGTGCCAGCAGTTTATGGGAGGGAGGGCCGGGCAATGAGCAGTTCTTC. Its translation is CASSLWEGGPGNEQFF.

J is TRBJ2-3 and V is TRBV3-1; no definite D call. V was trimmed by 1 base and J by 1 base, leaving 6 bases between them. CDR3 length: 14 residues. Germline V gene sequence: CDR1 LGHDT, CDR2 YNNKEL (reference sequence). CDR3 in DNA: TGTGCCAGCAGCCAAGGGGCTCGCACAGATACGCAGTATTTT. Translating gives CASSQGARTDTQYF.

This clonotype has at least ten counts. The rearrangement links TRBV28 to TRBJ1-4; D might be TRBD1 (6 bases). This CDR3 comprises 19 residues. CDR1 is MDHEN and CDR2 is SYDVKM in the germline V gene. V lost 7 bases to trimming and J lost 1 base, with 25 bases between them. The CDR3 region is CASTETRGLRTETNEKLFF. The DNA of the CDR3 is TGTGCCAGCACCGAAACGCGGGGATTAAGGACAGAAACTAATGAAAAACTGTTTTTT.